This TCR beta chain was recovered during a study of cytomegalovirus exposure and HLA in healthy donors. Clones were sequenced by immunoSEQ multiplex PCR, and TCRdb holds only the in-frame ones, with some missing. The profile covers 260,000 or so clones, with about 83% appearing a single time and about 2.8% taken by the ten largest. This clone showed up just once. Its cognate antigen is unknown. The CDR3 consists of 13 residues. The ends were cut back, 0 bases at V and 13 bases at J, with 10 bases in the middle. Germline values: CDR1 MNHNY, CDR2 SVGAGI (reference sequence). Whole-study findings and limits: Specificity for CMV antigens was confirmed in vitro for a few of the CMV-associated chains.

From the roughly 110-subject validation cohort, which was separate from the roughly 710-subject first cohort, the donors were drawn. V and J are TRBV6-6 and TRBJ1-6; no clear D gene. The sample taken for sequencing was PBMCs. This receptor was taken from a young man in good health and CMV-seronegative. This CDR3 is CASSYSRGSPLHF. CDR3 nucleotides: TGTGCCAGCAGTTACTCGCGGGGATCGCCCCTCCACTTT.